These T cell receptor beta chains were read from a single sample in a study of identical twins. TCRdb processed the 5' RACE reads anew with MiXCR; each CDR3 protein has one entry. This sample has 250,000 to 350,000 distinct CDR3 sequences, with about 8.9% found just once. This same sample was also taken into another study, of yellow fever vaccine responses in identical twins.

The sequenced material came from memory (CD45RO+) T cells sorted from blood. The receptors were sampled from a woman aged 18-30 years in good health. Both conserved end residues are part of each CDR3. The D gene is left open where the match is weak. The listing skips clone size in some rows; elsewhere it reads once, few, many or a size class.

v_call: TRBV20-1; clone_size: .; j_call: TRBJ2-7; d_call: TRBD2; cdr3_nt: TGCAGTGCCACGGGAGGGGGGGACCTTTACGAGCAGTACTTC; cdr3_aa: CSATGGGDLYEQYF
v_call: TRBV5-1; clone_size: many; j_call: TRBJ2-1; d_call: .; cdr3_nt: TGCGCCAGCAGCTCGGACGGAAAGCCGATGAATGAGCAGTTCTTC; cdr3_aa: CASSSDGKPMNEQFF
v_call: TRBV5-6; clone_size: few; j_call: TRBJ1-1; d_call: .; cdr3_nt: TGTGCCAGCAGCCCGCAAGGTGTTCTGAAGGGTGAAGCTTTCTTT; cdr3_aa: CASSPQGVLKGEAFF
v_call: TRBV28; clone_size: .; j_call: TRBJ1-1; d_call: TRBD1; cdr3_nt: TGTGCCAGCAGTTTAAGGGGGCAAGCTTTCTTT; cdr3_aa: CASSLRGQAFF
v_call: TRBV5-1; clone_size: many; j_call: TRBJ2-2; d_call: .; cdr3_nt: TGCGCCAGCAGACAGGACAACGCGAACACCGGGGAGCTGTTTTTT; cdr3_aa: CASRQDNANTGELFF
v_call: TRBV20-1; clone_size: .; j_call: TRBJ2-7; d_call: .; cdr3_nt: TGCAGTGCTAGGGATTCTCGGGGGTCCTACGAGCAGTACTTC; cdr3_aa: CSARDSRGSYEQYF
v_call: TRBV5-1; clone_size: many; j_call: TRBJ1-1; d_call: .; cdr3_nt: TGCGCCAGCAGGGACGGGAATAAGGGCACTGAAGCTTTCTTT; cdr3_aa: CASRDGNKGTEAFF
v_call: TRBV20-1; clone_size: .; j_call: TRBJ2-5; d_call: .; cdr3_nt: TGCAGTGCTACTCCCTCCGATGTGGCGGTGAAAGAGACCCAGTACTTC; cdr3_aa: CSATPSDVAVKETQYF
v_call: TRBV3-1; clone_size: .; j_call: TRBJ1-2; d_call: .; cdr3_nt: TGTGCCAGCAGCCAAAAGGGCTGGGGTGGCTACACCTTC; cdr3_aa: CASSQKGWGGYTF
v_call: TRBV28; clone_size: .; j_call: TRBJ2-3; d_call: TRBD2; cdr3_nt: TGTGCCAGCAGCCCTCCCGGGACTAGCGGGAGTAGCACAGATACGCAGTATTTT; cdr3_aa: CASSPPGTSGSSTDTQYF
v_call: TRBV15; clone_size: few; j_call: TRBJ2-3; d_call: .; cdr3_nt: TGTGCCACCAGCAGAGGGTTGGGGGGAGGAACCACAGATACGCAGTATTTT; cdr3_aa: CATSRGLGGGTTDTQYF
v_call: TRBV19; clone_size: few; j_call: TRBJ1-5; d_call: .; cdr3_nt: TGTGCCAGTATGGACCTCAATCAGCCCCAGCATTTT; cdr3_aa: CASMDLNQPQHF
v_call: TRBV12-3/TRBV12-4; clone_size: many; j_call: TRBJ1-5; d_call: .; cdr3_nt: TGTGCCAGCAGTTTAGTGGGGAGTCAGCCCCAGCATTTT; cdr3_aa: CASSLVGSQPQHF
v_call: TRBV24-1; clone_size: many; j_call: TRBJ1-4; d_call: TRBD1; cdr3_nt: TGTGCCACCAGTGATCCGGGACAGGGAGGTGAAAAACTGTTTTTT; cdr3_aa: CATSDPGQGGEKLFF
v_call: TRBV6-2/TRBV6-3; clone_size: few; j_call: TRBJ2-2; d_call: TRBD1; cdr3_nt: TGTGCCAGCAGAAACAGGGGGCGATTTTCAAACACCGGGGAGCTGTTTTTT; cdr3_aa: CASRNRGRFSNTGELFF
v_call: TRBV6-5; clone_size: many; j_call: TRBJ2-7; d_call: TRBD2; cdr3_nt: TGTGCCAGCAGTTACGGTCTAGCGGGAACCTACGAGCAGTACTTC; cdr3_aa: CASSYGLAGTYEQYF
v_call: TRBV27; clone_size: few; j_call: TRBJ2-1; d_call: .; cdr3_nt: TGTGCCAGCAGTACCGGACTATCCAATGGCAATGAGCAGTTCTTC; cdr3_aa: CASSTGLSNGNEQFF
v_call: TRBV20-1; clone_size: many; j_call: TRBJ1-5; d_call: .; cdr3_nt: TGCAGTGCTCGTCAAGGGGGGAATCAGCCCCAGCATTTT; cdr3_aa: CSARQGGNQPQHF
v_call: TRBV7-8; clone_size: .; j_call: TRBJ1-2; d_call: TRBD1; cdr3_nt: TGTGCCAGCAGCCCTACAGGGGGCGGAAGCTATGGCTACACCTTC; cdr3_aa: CASSPTGGGSYGYTF
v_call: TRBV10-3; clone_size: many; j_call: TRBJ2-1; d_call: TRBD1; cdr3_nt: TGTGCCATCAGTGATTCAGGGGGCACTTACAATGAGCAGTTCTTC; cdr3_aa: CAISDSGGTYNEQFF
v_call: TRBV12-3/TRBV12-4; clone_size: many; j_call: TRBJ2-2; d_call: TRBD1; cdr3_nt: TGTGCCAGCAGTTTCGGACAGGGAACGACCGGGGAGCTGTTTTTT; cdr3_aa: CASSFGQGTTGELFF
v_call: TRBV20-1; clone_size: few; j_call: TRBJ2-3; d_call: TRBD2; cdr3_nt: TGCAGTGCTAGTGACATCAGGACTAGCGCTGGGGATACGCAGTATTTT; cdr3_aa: CSASDIRTSAGDTQYF
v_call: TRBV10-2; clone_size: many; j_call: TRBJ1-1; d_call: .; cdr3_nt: TGCGCCAGCGGGGACGGTCTCACTGAAGCTTTCTTT; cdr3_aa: CASGDGLTEAFF
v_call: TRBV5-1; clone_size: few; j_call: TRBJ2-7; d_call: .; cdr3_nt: TGCGCCAGCAGCTCCGAGGCCGAGCCGTCCTACGAGCAGTACTTC; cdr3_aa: CASSSEAEPSYEQYF
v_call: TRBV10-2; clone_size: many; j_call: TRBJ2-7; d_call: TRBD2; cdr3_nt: TGCGCCAGCAGTCCGGGGGTAGCGGGAGGGCCTCAGCAGTACTTC; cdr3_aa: CASSPGVAGGPQQYF
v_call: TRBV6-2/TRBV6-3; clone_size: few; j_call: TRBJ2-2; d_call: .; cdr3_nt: TGTGCCAGCGGTCGAGTTTCCGGGGAGCTGTTTTTT; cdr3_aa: CASGRVSGELFF
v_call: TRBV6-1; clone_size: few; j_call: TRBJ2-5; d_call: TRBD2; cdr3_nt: TGTGCCAGCAGTGAAAGGCCGGGACTAGCGAGAAAAGAGACCCAGTACTTC; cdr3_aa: CASSERPGLARKETQYF
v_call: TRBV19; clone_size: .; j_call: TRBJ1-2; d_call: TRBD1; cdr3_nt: TGTGCCAGTAGGGCAGGGGGTCGGGGCTACACCTTC; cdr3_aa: CASRAGGRGYTF